This TCR beta chain was identified during a study of control samples from healthy donors and cancer patients. Trimming left V 0 bases short and J 11 bases short, with 11 bases between. Germline V lookup: CDR1 GTSNPN, CDR2 SVGIG (reference sequence). CDR3 length: 12 residues. Generated by immunoSEQ multiplex PCR, the TCRdb table keeps only in-frame clones and is missing some. This table has approximately 110,000 clones, 80% to 90% appearing once. The chain is built from TRBV30 and TRBJ2-4; D remains unclear. This sequence was found in a woman aged 45 to 65 in good health. Sequencing was done on a sample of blood. CDR3 residues: CAWSVDGRFQYF. The CDR3 DNA reads as TGTGCCTGGAGTGTAGATGGTCGGTTTCAGTACTTC.